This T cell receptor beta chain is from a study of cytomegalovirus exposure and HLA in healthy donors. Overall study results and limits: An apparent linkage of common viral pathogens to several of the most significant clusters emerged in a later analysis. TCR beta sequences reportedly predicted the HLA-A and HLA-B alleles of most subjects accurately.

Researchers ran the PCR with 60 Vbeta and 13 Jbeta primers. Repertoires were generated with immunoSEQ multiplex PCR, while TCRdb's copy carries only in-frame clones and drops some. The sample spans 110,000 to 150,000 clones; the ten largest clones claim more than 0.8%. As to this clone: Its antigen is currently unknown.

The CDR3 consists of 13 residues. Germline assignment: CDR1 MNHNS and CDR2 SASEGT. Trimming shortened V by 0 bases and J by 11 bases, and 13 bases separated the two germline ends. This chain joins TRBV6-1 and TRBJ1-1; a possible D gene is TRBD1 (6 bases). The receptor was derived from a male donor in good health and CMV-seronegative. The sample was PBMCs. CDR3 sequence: CASSEAGQGLAFF. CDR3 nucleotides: TGTGCCAGCAGTGAAGCAGGGCAGGGGTTGGCTTTCTTT.